This TCR beta chain was sequenced in a study of cytomegalovirus exposure and HLA in healthy donors. Broader study findings: It has been reported that TCR beta sequences accurately predicted the HLA-A and HLA-B alleles of most subjects.

CDR3 length: 14 amino acids. Germline-derived CDR1 and CDR2 are SGHDN and FVKESK. V shed 1 base and J shed 3 bases, with 9 bases lying between them. PCR amplification relied on 60 Vbeta primers (plus 13 Jbeta primers). The data were produced by immunoSEQ multiplex PCR, yet TCRdb's version contains in-frame clones alone and is incomplete. The sample has about 170,000 clones, approximately 72% seen once. Comment on this clone: Antigen: not known.

The sequenced sample consisted of PBMCs. The genes are TRBV14 and TRBJ1-1; possible D gene TRBD1, 5 bases. The clonotype comes from a man aged 40-55 years in good health and CMV-seropositive. Here the CDR3 DNA reads TGTGCCAGCAGCCAAGTCGGGGGGTACACTGAAGCTTTCTTT. Residues: CASSQVGGYTEAFF. The entire variable domain, with the rest obtained from reference TRBV14 and TRBJ1-1, is as follows: EAGVTQFPSHSVIEKGQTVTLRCDPISGHDNLYWYRRVMGKEIKFLLHFVKESKQDESGMPNNRFLAERTGGTYSTLKVQPAELEDSGVYFCASSQVGGYTEAFFGQGTRLTVV.